Below, 31 T cell receptor beta chains from the same sample are listed, as sequenced in a study of blood T cells in healthy people across ages. For the second PCR, which ran for 7 to 11 cycles, a sample-barcoded 5' primer and a J-beta primer mix were used. TCRdb re-derived calls from the 5' RACE reads in MiXCR, one entry per CDR3 protein. Of 630,000 or so distinct CDR3 sequences listed, about 32% are singletons. Sequencing used blood. The receptor source for this set is a woman of 80 years or more in good health.

This clonotype came up once. The chain employs TRBV4-1 and TRBJ2-7; D is perhaps TRBD1 (6 bases). Trimming removed 3 bases at V and 3 bases at J, with 12 bases between. From germline, CDR1 is MGHRA and CDR2 YSYEKL. CDR3 size: 14 residues. CDR3 amino acids: CASSHVTGNYEQYF. The CDR3 coding sequence is TGCGCCAGCAGCCATGTGACAGGTAACTACGAGCAGTACTTC.

This clonotype was seen at least ten times. The CDR3 region has the DNA TGTGCCAGCAGCCAAGATCTGGGGCGCTCCTACGAGCAGTACTTC. Its protein product is CASSQDLGRSYEQYF. The chain employs TRBV14 and TRBJ2-7; maybe TRBD1 (5 bases). Germline V gene data show CDR1 as SGHDN and CDR2 as FVKESK. Deletions cut 0 bases from V and 0 bases from J, with 9 bases between. This CDR3 region has 15 residues.

In its sample, this clonotype was seen many times. The rearrangement uses TRBV20-1 and TRBJ2-5; TRBD2 is a possible D gene (6 bases). The germline V gene has CDR1 DFQATT and CDR2 SNEGSKA (reference sequence). V was pared by 0 bases and J by 5 bases, with 13 bases between. The CDR3 length is 14 residues. The CDR3 spells CSARDPGGTETQYF. CDR3 DNA: TGCAGTGCTAGAGATCCCGGGGGTACCGAGACCCAGTACTTC.

This clonotype has at least ten counts. The chain links TRBV7-2 to TRBJ2-4; maybe TRBD1 (6 bases). Trimming pared 5 bases from V and 1 base from J, leaving 12 bases between. Germline values: CDR1 SGHTA, CDR2 FQGNSA. The CDR3 totals 15 residues. CDR3 nucleotide sequence: TGTGCCAGCAGCCCCAGGGGAGCTGCCAAAAACATTCAGTACTTC. Amino acid sequence: CASSPRGAAKNIQYF. Complete variable domain (other parts from reference TRBV7-2 and TRBJ2-4): GAGVSQSPSNKVTEKGKDVELRCDPISGHTALYWYRQSLGQGLEFLIYFQGNSAPDKSGLPSDRFSAERTGGSVSTLTIQRTQQEDSAVYLCASSPRGAAKNIQYFGAGTRLSVL.

The count of this clonotype is one. This CDR3 is CASSQDRARLTQQFF. The DNA of the CDR3 is TGCGCCAGCAGCCAAGATCGGGCGCGACTTACTCAGCAGTTCTTC. The chain uses TRBV4-1 and TRBJ2-1; D is uncertain. The CDR3 is made up of 15 amino acids. The germline gives CDR1 MGHRA, CDR2 YSYEKL. V was pared by 0 bases and J by 11 bases, with 17 bases between.

This chain uses TRBV27 with TRBJ1-4; 11 nucleotides agree with TRBD1. V lost 0 bases to trimming and J lost 4 bases; unmatched junction nucleotides: 4. The germline V gene encodes CDR1 MNHEY and CDR2 SMNVEV (reference sequence). The CDR3 covers 17 residues. The CDR3 sequence: CASSLSGDRGINEKLFF. CDR3 coding DNA: TGTGCCAGCAGTTTATCGGGGGACAGGGGGATTAATGAAAAACTGTTTTTT.

There are many counts of this clonotype. The chain joins TRBV20-1 to TRBJ1-2; D ambiguous. Per germline, CDR1 DFQATT and CDR2 SNEGSKA (reference sequence). The CDR3 spans 13 residues. Trimming pared 0 bases from V and 1 base from J, leaving 6 bases between. CDR3 residues: CSARDGGNYGYTF. CDR3 sequence (DNA): TGCAGTGCTAGAGATGGCGGTAACTATGGCTACACCTTC.

This clonotype was recorded many times. This chain joins TRBV28 and TRBJ2-4, with D hard to call. This CDR3 region has 15 residues. Trimming removed 8 bases from V and 0 bases from J, with 14 bases in between. Germline assignment: CDR1 MDHEN and CDR2 SYDVKM. The CDR3: CASGSSALAKNIQYF. The CDR3 DNA reads as TGTGCCAGCGGATCCAGCGCCCTAGCCAAAAACATTCAGTACTTC.

This chain connects TRBV24-1 to TRBJ1-1, with D perhaps matching TRBD1 (6 bases). In germline, CDR1 is KGHDR, CDR2 SFDVKD. Trimming removed 11 bases from V and 5 bases from J, with 17 bases in between. This CDR3 spans 13 amino acids. Here the CDR3 DNA reads TGTGCCAGCATTTTAGGGGGGATGACTGAAGCTTTCTTT. It is translated as CASILGGMTEAFF.

The chain combines TRBV20-1 with TRBJ1-5, with 10 nucleotides matching TRBD1. From germline, CDR1 is DFQATT and CDR2 SNEGSKA (reference sequence). Trimming took 5 bases from V and 6 from J; bases not matched to a gene: 13. The CDR3 extends over 16 amino acids. The CDR3 reads CSAPGQGGFRSQPQHF. The CDR3 nucleotides are TGCAGTGCTCCTGGACAGGGGGGCTTTAGGAGTCAGCCCCAGCATTTT.

The chain recombines TRBV20-1 with TRBJ1-1; D gene uncertain. CDR3 length: 14 residues. Germline V gene lookup returns CDR1 DFQATT and CDR2 SNEGSKA (reference sequence). Between the trimmed V and J ends, which lost 0 bases and 5 bases, there was a span of 13 bases. DNA of the CDR3: TGCAGTGCTAGAGAGGGCAGTCTGATGACTGAAGCTTTCTTT. Translation gives CSAREGSLMTEAFF.

This clonotype has at least ten counts. The V and J genes are TRBV5-1 and TRBJ1-2, with no clear D. The CDR3 spans 14 residues. The germline gives CDR1 SGHRS, CDR2 YFSETQ. V was clipped by 3 bases and J by 4 bases, with 13 bases between them. The CDR3 nucleotides are TGCGCCAGCAGCTCGGGGAGGGAGGTCTATGGCTACACCTTC. Translation gives CASSSGREVYGYTF.

About this clonotype: A clone one base away is much larger, so this may be a read error. The CDR3 DNA follows: TGTGCCGGCAGCGGACTAAGCACAGATACGCAGTATTTT. This gives the protein CAGSGLSTDTQYF. The gene calls are TRBV12-3 or TRBV12-4 and TRBJ2-3, with a possible D match to TRBD2 (6 bases). This CDR3 is built from 13 residues.

This clonotype was detected ten times or more. The chain carries TRBV3-1 and TRBJ2-7; 10 bases match TRBD2. The CDR3 has 21 residues. Per the germline V gene, CDR1 is LGHDT and CDR2 is YNNKEL (reference sequence). With 0 bases clipped from V and 0 bases from J, the junction kept 17 bases outside the gene matches. The CDR3 sequence is CASSQEWHWASGGLSSYEQYF. The CDR3 nucleotides read TGTGCCAGCAGCCAAGAGTGGCACTGGGCTAGCGGGGGCCTTAGCTCCTACGAGCAGTACTTC.

This clonotype has at least ten counts. The chain uses TRBV20-1 and TRBJ1-6, with 7 bases lining up with TRBD1. The CDR3 sequence is 14 residues long. Losses at the gene ends were 3 bases for V and 5 bases for J; bases not matched to a gene: 4. Per the germline V gene, CDR1 is DFQATT and CDR2 is SNEGSKA (reference sequence). The DNA for the CDR3 is TGCAGTGCTAGCTTAGGGACAGATAATTCACCCCTCCACTTT. Translation: CSASLGTDNSPLHF.

This clonotype was picked up one time. This chain joins TRBV20-1 and TRBJ2-7; 8 bases are a match to TRBD2. The end of the DNA aligns better with TRBJ2-5, so the J call may be wrong. CDR1 and CDR2 from the germline V gene are DFQATT and SNEGSKA (reference sequence). The CDR3 has 13 amino acids. The DNA for the CDR3 is TGCAGTGCTAGAGGGACTAGCAGGGAGACCCAGTACTTC. This encodes CSARGTSRETQYF.

Ten or more counts support this clonotype. Since a much larger clone is just one base distant, this may be a read error. V usage is TRBV20-1 and J usage is TRBJ2-5, with D hard to call. There are 13 residues in the CDR3. Per germline, CDR1 DFQATT and CDR2 SNEGSKA (reference sequence). V lost 0 bases to trimming and J lost 11 bases, with 16 bases between them. The CDR3 loop is CSARDSLLHEQYF. In DNA, the CDR3 is TGCAGTGCTAGAGACAGCCTCCTCCATGAGCAGTACTTC.

Ten or more counts support this clonotype. The chain is built from TRBV4-1 and TRBJ2-7; TRBD1 might be the D (5 bases). V dropped 1 base and J dropped 4 bases, with 14 bases sitting between them. The CDR3 loop spans 15 amino acids. Germline assignment: CDR1 MGHRA and CDR2 YSYEKL. The CDR3 DNA reads as TGCGCCAGCAGCCAAGGGGGCGGCTCTTCTTACGAGCAGTACTTC. It specifies CASSQGGGSSYEQYF.

The rearrangement links TRBV29-1 to TRBJ1-1; D remains unclear. The V end lost 7 bases, the J end lost 0 bases, and 6 bases lay between the germline ends. The germline V gene has CDR1 SQVTM and CDR2 ANQGSEA. This CDR3 spans 11 amino acids. CDR3 nucleotide sequence: TGCAGCGCGCAGATGAACACTGAAGCTTTCTTT. Protein product: CSAQMNTEAFF.

The J gene is TRBJ2-3, the V gene TRBV3-1; TRBD1 aligns across 9 bases. The ends lost 7 bases at V and 4 bases at J; junction bases unmatched: 9. Germline loops: CDR1 LGHDT, CDR2 YNNKEL (reference sequence). The CDR3 length is 15 residues. The CDR3 loop is CASNPTGGYPDTQYF. The CDR3 bases are TGTGCCAGCAACCCGACAGGGGGTTATCCAGATACGCAGTATTTT.

CDR3 region: CASSESLAGGPEQETQYF. For the CDR3, the DNA is TGTGCCAGCAGTGAATCTCTAGCGGGGGGGCCGGAACAAGAGACCCAGTACTTC. The J gene is TRBJ2-5, the V gene TRBV2, with 12 bases that match TRBD2. From germline, CDR1 is SNHLY and CDR2 FYNNEI. The junction had 9 bases not matched to a gene; V was cut back by 2 bases and J by 2 bases. The CDR3 runs 18 residues.

A word on this clonotype: Since a much larger clone is just one base distant, this may be a read error. The genes are TRBV3-1 and TRBJ1-2; no clear D. Germline lookup yields CDR1 LGHDT and CDR2 YNNKEL (reference sequence). The V and J ends lost 7 bases and 3 bases respectively, with 24 bases between them. The CDR3 runs to 17 residues. The CDR3 here is CASTRCQTPRNDYGYTF. Here the CDR3 DNA reads TGTGCCAGCACCAGATGCCAGACTCCACGCAACGACTATGGCTACACCTTC.

This clonotype was observed once. A much larger clone is a single base away; this may be a read error. This chain joins TRBV5-1 and TRBJ2-7, with unresolved D. Germline V gene data show CDR1 as SGHRS and CDR2 as YFSETQ. Deletions cut 4 bases from V and 2 bases from J, with 16 bases between. This CDR3 has 15 residues. The CDR3 coding sequence is TGCGCCAGCAGCGGAAGGGTCGCGCCCCCCTACGAGCAGTACTTC. The encoded protein is CASSGRVAPPYEQYF.

This chain links TRBV6-5 with TRBJ2-2; no clear D. This CDR3 is 13 amino acids long. In germline, CDR1 is MNHEY, CDR2 SVGAGI. V lost 8 bases, J lost 0 bases, and 7 bases lay in between. The CDR3 nucleotides read TGTGCCAGCGGGCCAACGAACACCGGGGAGCTGTTTTTT. Amino acids: CASGPTNTGELFF.

This clonotype was observed at least ten times. The rearrangement uses TRBV6-6 and TRBJ2-7; no definite D call. This CDR3 is built from 17 residues. CDR1 is MNHNY and CDR2 is SVGAGI in the germline V gene (reference sequence). Trimming stripped 0 bases from V and 1 base from J, with 16 bases between. CDR3 nucleotides: TGTGCCAGCAGTTACTCGAGTCCCACCTCTTCGTCCTACGAGCAGTACTTC. Its translation: CASSYSSPTSSSYEQYF.

This chain links TRBV25-1 with TRBJ1-1; D is perhaps TRBD1 (5 bases). CDR1 and CDR2 from the germline V gene are MGHDK and SYGVNS. This CDR3 has 15 residues. Trimming removed 6 bases from V and 5 bases from J, with 19 bases in between. CDR3: CASSRKSQGLTEAFF. The CDR3 DNA follows: TGTGCCAGCAGCCGCAAATCCCAGGGTTTGACTGAAGCTTTCTTT.

The chain links TRBV29-1 to TRBJ2-3; tentative D call: TRBD2 (6 bases). This CDR3 region has 16 residues. Trimming removed 6 bases from V and 2 bases from J, with 21 bases in between. Germline-derived CDR1 and CDR2 are SQVTM and ANQGSEA. This CDR3 reads CSVDGMAGRHTDTQYF. The CDR3 DNA reads TGCAGCGTGGACGGTATGGCGGGACGGCACACAGATACGCAGTATTTT.

This clonotype was counted many times. The V gene is TRBV5-1, the J gene TRBJ2-1, with TRBD1 identical over 7 bases. Germline CDR1 SGHRS, CDR2 YFSETQ. This CDR3 spans 16 amino acids. The J segment lost 0 bases and the V segment lost 1 base, leaving 4 bases of the junction unmatched. The CDR3 DNA is TGCGCCAGCAGCTTGCCGGGACAGAGCTCCTACAATGAGCAGTTCTTC. It yields the protein CASSLPGQSSYNEQFF.

This clonotype was seen more than once but under ten times. The chain links TRBV5-5 to TRBJ2-2; D gene ambiguous. The V end lost 4 bases, the J end lost 6 bases, and 4 bases lay between the germline ends. The CDR3 is 11 amino acids. The germline gives CDR1 SGHKS, CDR2 YYEKEE (reference sequence). The CDR3 loop is CASSTPGELFF. CDR3 nucleotides: TGTGCCAGCAGCACCCCCGGGGAGCTGTTTTTT.

This clonotype was seen only a few times. The genes are TRBV12-3 or TRBV12-4 and TRBJ1-6; D gene uncertain. V gave up 1 base and J gave up 14 bases, with 12 bases separating them. The CDR3 consists of 13 residues. The CDR3 DNA follows: TGTGCCAGCAGTTTAGGTCCTAGCCGGGCCCTCCACTTT. Its translation is CASSLGPSRALHF.

This clonotype was observed at least ten times. Possible read error: a much larger clone is one base away. This chain links TRBV5-1 with TRBJ1-6, with D unclear. CDR1 is SGHRS and CDR2 is YFSETQ in the germline V gene. The CDR3 contains 13 residues. CDR3 sequence (DNA): TGCGCCAGCAGCTTGTTAGAAGGTTCACCCCCCCACTTT. Translating it yields CASSLLEGSPPHF.